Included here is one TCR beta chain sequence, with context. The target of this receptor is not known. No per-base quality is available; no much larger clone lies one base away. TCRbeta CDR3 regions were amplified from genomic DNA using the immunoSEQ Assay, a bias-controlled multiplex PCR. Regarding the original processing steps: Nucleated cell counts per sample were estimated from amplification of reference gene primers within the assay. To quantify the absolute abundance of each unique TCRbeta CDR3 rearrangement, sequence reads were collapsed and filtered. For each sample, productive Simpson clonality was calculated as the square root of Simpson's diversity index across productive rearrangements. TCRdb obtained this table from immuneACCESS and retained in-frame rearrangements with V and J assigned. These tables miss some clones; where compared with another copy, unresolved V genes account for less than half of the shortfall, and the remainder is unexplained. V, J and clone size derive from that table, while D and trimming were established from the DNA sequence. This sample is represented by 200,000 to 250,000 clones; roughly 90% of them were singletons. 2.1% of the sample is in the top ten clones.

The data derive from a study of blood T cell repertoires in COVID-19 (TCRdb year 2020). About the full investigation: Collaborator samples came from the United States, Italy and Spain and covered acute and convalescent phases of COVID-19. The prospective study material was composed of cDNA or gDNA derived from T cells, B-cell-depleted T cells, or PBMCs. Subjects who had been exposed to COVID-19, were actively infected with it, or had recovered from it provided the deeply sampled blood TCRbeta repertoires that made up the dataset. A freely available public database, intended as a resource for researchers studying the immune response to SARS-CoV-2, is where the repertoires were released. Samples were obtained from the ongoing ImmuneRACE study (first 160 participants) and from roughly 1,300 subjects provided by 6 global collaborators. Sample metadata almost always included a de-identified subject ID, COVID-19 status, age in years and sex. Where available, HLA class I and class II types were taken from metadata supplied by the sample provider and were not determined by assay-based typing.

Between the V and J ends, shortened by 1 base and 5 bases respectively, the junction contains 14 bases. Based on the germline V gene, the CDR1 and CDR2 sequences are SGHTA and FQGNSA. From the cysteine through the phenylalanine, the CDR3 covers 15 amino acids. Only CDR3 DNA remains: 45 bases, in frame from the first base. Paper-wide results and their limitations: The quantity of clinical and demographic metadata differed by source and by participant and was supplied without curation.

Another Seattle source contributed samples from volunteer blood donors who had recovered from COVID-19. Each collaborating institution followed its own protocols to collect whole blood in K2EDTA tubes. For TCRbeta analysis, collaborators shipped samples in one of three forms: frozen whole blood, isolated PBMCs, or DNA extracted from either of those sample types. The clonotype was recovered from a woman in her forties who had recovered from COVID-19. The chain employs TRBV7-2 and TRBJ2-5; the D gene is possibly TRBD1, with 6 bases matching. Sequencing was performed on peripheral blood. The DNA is TGTGCCAGCAGCTTAGAGGGCCAGGGGACGGAGACCCAGTACTTC. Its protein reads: CASSLEGQGTETQYF. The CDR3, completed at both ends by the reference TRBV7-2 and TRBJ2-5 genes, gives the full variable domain GAGVSQSPSNKVTEKGKDVELRCDPISGHTALYWYRQSLGQGLEFLIYFQGNSAPDKSGLPSDRFSAERTGGSVSTLTIQRTQQEDSAVYLCASSLEGQGTETQYFGPGTRLLVL.